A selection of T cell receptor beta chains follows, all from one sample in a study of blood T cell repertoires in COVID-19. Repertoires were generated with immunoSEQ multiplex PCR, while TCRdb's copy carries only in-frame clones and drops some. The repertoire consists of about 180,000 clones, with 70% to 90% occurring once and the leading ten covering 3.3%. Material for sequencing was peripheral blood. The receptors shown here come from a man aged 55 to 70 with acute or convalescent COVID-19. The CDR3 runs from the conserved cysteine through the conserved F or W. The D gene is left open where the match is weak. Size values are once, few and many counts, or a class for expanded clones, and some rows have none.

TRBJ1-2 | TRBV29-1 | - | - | CSVEDSGEGEGYTF | TGCAGCGTTGAAGATTCAGGGGAGGGGGAGGGCTACACCTTC
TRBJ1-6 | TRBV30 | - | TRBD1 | CAWSERGRSYNSPLHF | TGTGCCTGGAGTGAAAGGGGGCGCTCCTATAATTCACCCCTCCACTTT
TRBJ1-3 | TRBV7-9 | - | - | CASSLPQTLGNTIYF | TGTGCCAGCAGCTTGCCACAGACCCTGGGAAACACCATATATTTT
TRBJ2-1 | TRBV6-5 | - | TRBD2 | CASRPTSGRAHEQFF | TGTGCCAGCAGGCCGACTAGCGGGAGGGCGCATGAGCAGTTCTTC
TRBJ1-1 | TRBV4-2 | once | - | CASSRSDIIAEAFF | TGTGCCAGCAGCCGGTCGGACATTATAGCTGAAGCTTTCTTT
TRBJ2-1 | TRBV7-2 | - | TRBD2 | CASSFAGTSVYNEQFF | TGTGCCAGCAGTTTTGCCGGGACTAGCGTCTACAATGAGCAGTTCTTC
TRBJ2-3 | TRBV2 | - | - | CAVPVQGKDTQYF | TGTGCCGTACCAGTTCAGGGGAAAGATACGCAGTATTTT
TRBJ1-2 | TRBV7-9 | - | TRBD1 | CASSFTGSGQGAYGYTF | TGTGCCAGCAGCTTTACGGGATCCGGACAGGGGGCCTATGGCTACACCTTC
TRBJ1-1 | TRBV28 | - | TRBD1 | CAIEPDILQGATEAFF | TGTGCCATCGAACCCGACATCCTACAGGGGGCCACTGAAGCTTTCTTT
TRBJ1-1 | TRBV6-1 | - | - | CASSERTANTEAFF | TGTGCCAGCAGTGAAAGGACAGCGAACACTGAAGCTTTCTTT
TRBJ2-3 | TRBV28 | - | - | CASRGEQPRTDTQYF | TGTGCCAGCAGAGGAGAGCAACCACGCACAGATACGCAGTATTTT
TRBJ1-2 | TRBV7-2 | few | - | CASSPGTSTGGYTF | TGTGCCAGCAGCCCCGGGACATCGACCGGCGGCTACACCTTC
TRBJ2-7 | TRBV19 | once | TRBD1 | CASSNGDSLNEQYF | TGTGCCAGTAGTAATGGGGACAGCCTCAACGAGCAGTACTTC
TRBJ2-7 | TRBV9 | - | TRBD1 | CASSQTPLDRAEQYF | TGTGCCAGCAGCCAAACTCCACTCGACAGGGCTGAGCAGTACTTC
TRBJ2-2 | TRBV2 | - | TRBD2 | CASSGLAGTGELFF | TGTGCCAGCAGTGGACTAGCGGGAACCGGGGAGCTGTTTTTT
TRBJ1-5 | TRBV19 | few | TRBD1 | CASSIGDSWPKPQHF | TGTGCCAGTAGTATAGGGGACAGCTGGCCGAAGCCCCAGCATTTT
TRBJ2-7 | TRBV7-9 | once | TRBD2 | CASSSTSGSYEQYF | TGTGCCAGCAGCTCCACTAGCGGGAGCTACGAGCAGTACTTC
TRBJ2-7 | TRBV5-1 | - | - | CASSLGGGPSYEQYF | TGCGCCAGCAGCTTGGGAGGCGGCCCCTCCTACGAGCAGTACTTC
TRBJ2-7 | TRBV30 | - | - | CAWSIEGYEQYF | TGTGCCTGGAGTATAGAGGGCTACGAGCAGTACTTC
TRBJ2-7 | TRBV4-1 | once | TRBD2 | CASSQGLAGVGEQYF | TGCGCCAGCAGCCAAGGGCTAGCGGGAGTAGGGGAGCAGTACTTC
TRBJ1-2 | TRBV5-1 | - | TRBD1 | CASSPTGEVGYTF | TGCGCCAGCAGTCCTACAGGGGAGGTTGGCTACACCTTC
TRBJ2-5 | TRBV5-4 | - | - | CASSLANRGASQETQYF | TGTGCCAGCAGCTTGGCCAACCGGGGGGCCAGCCAAGAGACCCAGTACTTC
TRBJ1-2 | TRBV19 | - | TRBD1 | CASSIDRAVYGYTF | TGTGCCAGTAGTATTGACAGGGCAGTGTATGGCTACACCTTC
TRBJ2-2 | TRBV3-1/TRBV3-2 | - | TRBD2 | CASSQERGTSRTGELFF | TGTGCCAGCAGCCAAGAACGTGGGACTAGCCGCACCGGGGAGCTGTTTTTT
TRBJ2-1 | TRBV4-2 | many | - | CASSQEGVTGDNEQFF | TGTGCCAGCAGCCAAGAGGGGGTGACGGGGGACAATGAGCAGTTCTTC
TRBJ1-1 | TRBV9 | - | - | CASSAGGRVLMDTEAFF | TGTGCCAGCAGCGCAGGCGGCAGGGTGTTAATGGACACTGAAGCTTTCTTT
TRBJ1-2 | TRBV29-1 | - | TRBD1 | CSVLDREDYGYTF | TGCAGCGTTCTGGACAGGGAGGACTATGGCTACACCTTC
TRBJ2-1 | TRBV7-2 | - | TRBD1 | CASSPDRGRMNEQFF | TGTGCCAGCAGCCCGGACAGGGGGCGCATGAATGAGCAGTTCTTC
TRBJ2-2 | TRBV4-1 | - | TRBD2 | CASSPGTSLNTGELFF | TGCGCCAGCAGCCCTGGGACTAGCCTTAACACCGGGGAGCTGTTTTTT
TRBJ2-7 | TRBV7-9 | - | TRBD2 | CASSLGGSGRSYEQYF | TGTGCCAGCAGCTTAGGAGGTAGCGGGCGCTCCTACGAGCAGTACTTC
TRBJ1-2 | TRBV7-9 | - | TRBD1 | CASSLTGGENGYTF | TGTGCCAGCAGCTTGACAGGGGGAGAGAATGGCTACACCTTC
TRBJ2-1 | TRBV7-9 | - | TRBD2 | CASSLGERETNEQFF | TGTGCCAGCAGCTTAGGCGAGCGGGAGACCAATGAGCAGTTCTTC
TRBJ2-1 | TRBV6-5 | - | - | CASSYPQGPLNEQFF | TGTGCCAGCAGCTACCCACAGGGACCACTCAATGAGCAGTTCTTC
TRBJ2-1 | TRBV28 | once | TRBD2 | CASSPLAEDNEQFF | TGTGCCAGCAGCCCCCTAGCGGAGGACAATGAGCAGTTCTTC
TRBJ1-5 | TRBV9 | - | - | CASSPGSNSNQPQHF | TGTGCCAGCAGCCCCGGGTCTAATAGCAATCAGCCCCAGCATTTT
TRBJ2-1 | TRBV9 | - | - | CASSTVEGLHEQFF | TGTGCCAGCAGCACCGTCGAGGGTTTACATGAGCAGTTCTTC
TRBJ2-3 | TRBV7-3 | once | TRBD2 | CASSLKWGGTKDTQYF | TGTGCCAGCAGCTTAAAATGGGGCGGGACTAAAGATACGCAGTATTTT
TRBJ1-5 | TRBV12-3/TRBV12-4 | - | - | CASRELGPQHF | TGTGCCAGCAGGGAGCTGGGGCCCCAGCATTTT
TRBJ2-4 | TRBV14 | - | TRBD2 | CASSQGREGLQAKNIQYF | TGTGCCAGCAGCCAAGGCCGGGAGGGCCTACAAGCCAAAAACATTCAGTACTTC
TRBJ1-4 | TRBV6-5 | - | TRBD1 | CASRPGGGNEKLFF | TGTGCCAGCAGGCCAGGGGGCGGTAATGAAAAACTGTTTTTT
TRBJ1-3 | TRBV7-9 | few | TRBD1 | CASSSWDRMIDTIYF | TGTGCCAGCAGCTCCTGGGACAGAATGATAGACACCATATATTTT
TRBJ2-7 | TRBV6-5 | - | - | CASSPVGVGHSF | TGTGCCAGCAGTCCTGTCGGGGTCGGCCACTCCTTC
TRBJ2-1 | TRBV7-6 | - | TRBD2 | CASSPPGGTSGSEQFF | TGTGCCAGCAGTCCCCCGGGCGGGACTAGCGGGAGTGAGCAGTTCTTC
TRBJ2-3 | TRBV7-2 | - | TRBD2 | CASSRRTSVGADTQYF | TGTGCCAGCAGCCGTCGAACTAGCGTCGGAGCAGATACGCAGTATTTT
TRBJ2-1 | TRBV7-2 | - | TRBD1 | CASSLAGTGPNEQFF | TGTGCCAGCAGCCTAGCCGGGACAGGGCCCAATGAGCAGTTCTTC
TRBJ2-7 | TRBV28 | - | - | CASSPLPASEQYF | TGTGCCAGCAGTCCCCTCCCCGCGAGTGAGCAGTACTTC
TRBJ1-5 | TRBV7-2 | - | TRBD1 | CASTVDRGGNQPQHF | TGTGCCAGCACCGTGGACAGGGGTGGCAATCAGCCCCAGCATTTT
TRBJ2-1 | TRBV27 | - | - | CASSLSTVRAGNEQFF | TGTGCCAGCAGTTTATCCACAGTGAGAGCCGGCAATGAGCAGTTCTTC
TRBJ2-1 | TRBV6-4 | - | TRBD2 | CASSAGLAGYNEQFF | TGTGCCAGCAGTGCCGGACTAGCGGGGTACAATGAGCAGTTCTTC
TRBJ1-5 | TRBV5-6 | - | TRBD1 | CASSLTGGAGGNQPQHF | TGTGCCAGCAGCCTGACAGGGGGCGCCGGTGGCAATCAGCCCCAGCATTTT
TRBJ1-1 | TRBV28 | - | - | CASSLFQNTEAFF | TGTGCCAGCAGTTTATTCCAGAACACTGAAGCTTTCTTT
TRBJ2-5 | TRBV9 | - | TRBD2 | CASSVVAGGGRETQYF | TGTGCCAGCAGCGTAGTAGCGGGAGGGGGTAGGGAGACCCAGTACTTC
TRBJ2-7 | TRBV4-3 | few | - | CASSQDKATIGQYF | TGCGCCAGCAGCCAAGATAAAGCGACCATCGGGCAGTACTTC
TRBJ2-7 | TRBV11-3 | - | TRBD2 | CASSLGGGSSYEQYF | TGTGCCAGCAGCTTAGGCGGGGGGAGCTCCTACGAGCAGTACTTC
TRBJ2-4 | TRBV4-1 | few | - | CASSQDRDSHIQYF | TGCGCCAGCAGCCAAGATCGGGACTCCCACATTCAGTACTTC
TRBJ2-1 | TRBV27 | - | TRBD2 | CASRSGGRPGEQFF | TGTGCCAGCAGATCGGGCGGGAGGCCGGGAGAGCAGTTCTTC
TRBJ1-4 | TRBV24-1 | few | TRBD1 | CATSDFRQGGGEKLFF | TGTGCCACCAGTGATTTCAGACAGGGGGGCGGAGAAAAACTGTTTTTT
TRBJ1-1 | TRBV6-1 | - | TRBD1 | CASSEAPGTGGTEAFF | TGTGCCAGCAGTGAAGCCCCCGGGACAGGGGGCACTGAAGCTTTCTTT